Below, 23 T cell receptor beta chains from the same sample are listed, as sequenced in a study of blood T cell repertoires in COVID-19. The table came from immunoSEQ multiplex PCR; TCRdb's copy has only in-frame clones and leaves some out. The data hold some 130,000 clones, with around 81% observed a single time. Sequenced sample: peripheral blood. The origin of the receptors is a man aged 35-49 years with active or convalescent COVID-19.

Only a few counts were recorded for this clone. The gene calls are TRBV6-5 and TRBJ1-1; D is ambiguous. CDR3 length equals 12 residues. Germline CDR1 reads MNHEY; CDR2 reads SVGAGI. The germline V and J ends were trimmed by 5 bases and 7 bases, with 11 bases remaining between them. As DNA, the CDR3 is TGTGCCAGCAGTAATGGCCCCGTTGAAGCTTTCTTT. This sequence encodes CASSNGPVEAFF.

This chain joins TRBV28 and TRBJ1-5, with a possible D match to TRBD1 (6 bases). The V and J ends lost 1 base and 4 bases respectively, with 11 bases between them. This CDR3 spans 15 amino acids. CDR1 and CDR2 from the germline V gene are MDHEN and SYDVKM. CDR3 sequence (DNA): TGTGCCAGCAGTTTATTCGCGACAGGTAATCAGCCCCAGCATTTT. Protein: CASSLFATGNQPQHF.

The CDR3 protein is CASRQTDYYGYTF. In DNA, the CDR3 is TGTGCCAGCAGACAGACAGACTACTATGGCTACACCTTC. The V and J genes are TRBV6-5 and TRBJ1-2; D is possibly TRBD1 (5 bases). The CDR3 extends over 13 amino acids. V lost 6 bases to trimming and J lost 3 bases, with 11 bases between them. The germline V gene encodes CDR1 MNHEY and CDR2 SVGAGI.

The chain links TRBV19 to TRBJ1-5; D not certain. V was clipped by 6 bases and J by 3 bases, with 18 bases between them. The CDR3 consists of 16 residues. Germline V gives CDR1 LNHDA, CDR2 SQIVND (reference sequence). In DNA, the CDR3 is TGTGCCAGTAGCTCCGGGTCAGCCGACTCCAATCAGCCCCAGCATTTT. Amino acids: CASSSGSADSNQPQHF.

This clone was counted only a few times. The gene calls are TRBV20-1 and TRBJ1-3, with TRBD1 identical over 9 bases. Losses at the gene ends were 3 bases for V and 2 bases for J; bases not matched to a gene: 11. The germline CDR1 and CDR2 sequences are DFQATT and SNEGSKA (reference sequence). The CDR3 extends over 17 amino acids. The CDR3 loop reads CSASLHGTGTPGNTIYF. The CDR3, as DNA: TGCAGTGCTAGTCTGCACGGGACAGGGACCCCTGGAAACACCATATATTTT.

The chain uses TRBV12-3 or TRBV12-4 and TRBJ2-7; 7 nucleotides match TRBD1. This CDR3 is 12 amino acids long. Germline trimming cut 9 bases from V and 5 bases from J; bases unmatched to any gene: 7. CDR3 amino acids: CASKTGKDEQYF. The CDR3 DNA is TGTGCCAGTAAGACAGGGAAGGACGAGCAGTACTTC.

Here the CDR3 DNA reads TGTGCCAGCAGGTACGGGCCGGGGTCAAAGGATCAGCCCCAGCATTTT. This gives the protein CASRYGPGSKDQPQHF. The rearrangement joins TRBV6-6 to TRBJ1-5, with unresolved D. The CDR3 length is 16 residues. Trimming removed 6 bases at V and 5 bases at J, with 20 bases between. The germline gives CDR1 MNHNY, CDR2 SVGAGI (reference sequence).

The rearrangement links TRBV4-3 to TRBJ1-2; D uncertain. Germline V gene sequence: CDR1 LGHNA, CDR2 YSLEER. V was shortened by 0 bases and J by 4 bases, with 12 bases between the two germline ends. The CDR3 covers 15 residues. CDR3 protein: CASSQDRKGGYGYTF. In nucleotides, the CDR3 is TGCGCCAGCAGCCAAGATAGGAAGGGAGGCTATGGCTACACCTTC.

The chain is built from TRBV19 and TRBJ1-1; tentative D call: TRBD1 (5 bases). Germline CDR1 LNHDA, CDR2 SQIVND (reference sequence). The CDR3 extends over 14 amino acids. The V end was cut by 3 bases, the J end by 4 bases, with 12 bases between. In DNA form, the CDR3 reads TGTGCCAGTAGTATGGGCAGGGTAGCCACTGAAGCTTTCTTT. This codes for CASSMGRVATEAFF.

The V call is TRBV4-3, the J call TRBJ2-7; D possibly corresponds to TRBD1 (6 bases). This CDR3 is built from 14 residues. Germline V gene data show CDR1 as LGHNA and CDR2 as YSLEER. The V end lost 4 bases, the J end lost 1 base, and 11 bases lay between the germline ends. The CDR3 DNA is TGCGCCAGCAGCCTGGGGGCTGGTTCCTACGAGCAGTACTTC. It is translated as CASSLGAGSYEQYF.

This clone was counted a few times. The genes are TRBV11-3 and TRBJ2-2; D is uncertain. The V end was cut by 2 bases, the J end by 4 bases, with 5 bases between. Germline V lookup: CDR1 SGHNT, CDR2 YENEEA. This CDR3 is 13 amino acids long. This CDR3 reads CASSLIITGELFF. The CDR3 DNA is TGTGCCAGCAGCTTAATTATCACCGGGGAGCTGTTTTTT.

This chain uses TRBV7-3 with TRBJ2-1; 15 positions agree with TRBD2. Germline-derived CDR1 and CDR2 are SGHTA and FQGTGA. The CDR3 spans 19 residues. V dropped 1 base and J dropped 7; count of bases not matched to a gene: 11. The CDR3 loop reads CASSLRALTGTSGGNEQFF. The DNA for the CDR3 is TGTGCCAGCAGCTTAAGGGCCCTAACCGGGACTAGCGGGGGGAATGAGCAGTTCTTC.

V is TRBV6-5 and J is TRBJ2-2, with 7 bases that match TRBD2. Trimming cost V 6 bases and J 3 bases; bases outside gene matches: 4. Germline CDR1 reads MNHEY; CDR2 reads SVGAGI. The CDR3 sequence is 14 residues long. CDR3 sequence (DNA): TGTGCCAGCAGAACGGGGGGTGACACCGGGGAGCTGTTTTTT. Translating gives CASRTGGDTGELFF.

V gene TRBV5-1 combines with J gene TRBJ1-5, with 8 bases that match TRBD1. The J segment lost 2 bases and the V segment lost 4 bases, leaving 11 bases of the junction unmatched. This CDR3 has 17 amino acids. Germline-derived CDR1 and CDR2 are SGHRS and YFSETQ. In DNA form, the CDR3 reads TGCGCCAGCAGCCCCCAACCTTCGACAGGGGGCAATCAGCCCCAGCATTTT. Translated: CASSPQPSTGGNQPQHF.

This chain links TRBV6-5 with TRBJ2-1; 13 bases are shared with TRBD2. With V trimmed by 10 bases and J by 10 bases, 7 bases remained unmatched. The CDR3 runs 13 residues. The germline gives CDR1 MNHEY, CDR2 SVGAGI. The CDR3 nucleotides are TGTGCCACACGACTAGCGGGGGGTCGCGAGCAGTTCTTC. It translates to CATRLAGGREQFF.

In nucleotides, the CDR3 is TGTGCCAGCGTTTTCACGCCGACAGGGGGTTACGGCTACACCTTC. This gives the protein CASVFTPTGGYGYTF. The chain has TRBV6-5 and TRBJ1-2, with 9 nucleotides matching TRBD1. Germline loops: CDR1 MNHEY, CDR2 SVGAGI. Losses at the gene ends were 8 bases for V and 8 bases for J; bases not matched to a gene: 15. The CDR3 is 15 amino acids.

This clone has just one count. This chain links TRBV5-1 with TRBJ2-1, with TRBD2 as a possible D gene (6 bases). Trimming removed 6 bases from V and 6 bases from J, with 13 bases in between. The CDR3 contains 13 residues. Per germline, CDR1 SGHRS and CDR2 YFSETQ. The CDR3 spells CASTGGDFNEQFF. In nucleotides, the CDR3 is TGCGCCAGCACCGGGGGAGATTTCAATGAGCAGTTCTTC.

The rearrangement links TRBV7-9 to TRBJ2-2; 9 nucleotides align to TRBD1. Germline values: CDR1 SEHNR, CDR2 FQNEAQ (reference sequence). J gave up 7 bases and V 0 bases, and 6 bases lay outside the gene matches. The CDR3 totals 16 residues. CDR3 bases: TGTGCCAGCAGCTTAGCCGGGACAGGGAACGGCGGGGAGCTGTTTTTT. This sequence encodes CASSLAGTGNGGELFF.

The rearrangement links TRBV15 to TRBJ2-2; 8 nucleotides match TRBD2. With 0 bases clipped from V and 5 bases from J, the junction kept 8 bases outside the gene matches. Germline V gene lookup returns CDR1 LNHNV and CDR2 YYDKDF (reference sequence). CDR3 size: 17 residues. For the CDR3, the DNA is TGTGCCACCAGCAGAGATAAACTAGCGGACCAAACCGGGGAGCTGTTTTTT. This sequence encodes CATSRDKLADQTGELFF.

The chain carries TRBV6-4 and TRBJ1-1; no clear D gene. The length of the CDR3 is 13 residues. Per germline, CDR1 MRHNA and CDR2 SNTAGT. Trimming left V 3 bases short and J 0 bases short, with 5 bases between. CDR3 in amino acids: CASSDQMNTEAFF. In DNA form, the CDR3 reads TGTGCCAGCAGTGATCAGATGAACACTGAAGCTTTCTTT.

The genes are TRBV7-9 and TRBJ1-1, with D possibly TRBD1 on 6 matching bases. V lost 0 bases to trimming and J lost 7 bases, with 18 bases between them. The CDR3 contains 16 residues. Per germline, CDR1 SEHNR and CDR2 FQNEAQ (reference sequence). CDR3 in DNA: TGTGCCAGCAGCTTAGCAACAGGGAATGGTCATGGTGAAGCTTTCTTT. Its protein is CASSLATGNGHGEAFF.

This clone was seen once. The J gene is TRBJ1-5, the V gene TRBV10-1, with 8 positions matching TRBD1. The CDR3 is 16 amino acids. Germline-derived CDR1 and CDR2 are WNHNN and SYGVQD (reference sequence). With 5 bases clipped from V and 4 bases from J, the junction kept 10 bases outside the gene matches. CDR3 sequence: CASSPSRGLLNQPQHF. The CDR3 nucleotides read TGCGCCAGCAGTCCCAGCAGGGGGCTACTAAATCAGCCCCAGCATTTT.

The J gene is TRBJ2-3, the V gene TRBV3-1 (or the pseudogene TRBV3-2), with TRBD2 matching over 11 bases. V dropped 3 bases and J dropped 4; count of bases not matched to a gene: 9. The germline CDR1 and CDR2 sequences are LGHDT and YNNKEL (reference sequence). The CDR3 has 17 amino acids. The CDR3 here is CASSHRATSGASDTQYF. CDR3 in DNA: TGTGCCAGCAGCCACCGCGCGACTAGCGGGGCATCAGATACGCAGTATTTT.